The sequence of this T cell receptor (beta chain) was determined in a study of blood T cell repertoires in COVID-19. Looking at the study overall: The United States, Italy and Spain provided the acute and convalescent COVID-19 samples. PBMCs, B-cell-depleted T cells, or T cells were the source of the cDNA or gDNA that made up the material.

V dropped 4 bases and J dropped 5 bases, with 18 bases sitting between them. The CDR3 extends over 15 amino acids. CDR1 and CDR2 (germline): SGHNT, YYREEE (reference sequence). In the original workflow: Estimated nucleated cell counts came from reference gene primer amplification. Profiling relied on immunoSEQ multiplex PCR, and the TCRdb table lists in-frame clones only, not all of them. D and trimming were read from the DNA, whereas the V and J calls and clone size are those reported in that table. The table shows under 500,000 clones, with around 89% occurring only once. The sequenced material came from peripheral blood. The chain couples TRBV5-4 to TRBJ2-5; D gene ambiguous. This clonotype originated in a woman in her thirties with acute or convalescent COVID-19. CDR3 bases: TGTGCCAGCAGCAGCGACCAGAACCCCGGGGAGACCCAGTACTTC. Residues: CASSSDQNPGETQYF.